These 20 T cell receptor beta chains came from one sample sequenced in a study of shared clonotypes between healthy human individuals. Clones were sequenced by immunoSEQ multiplex PCR, and TCRdb holds only the in-frame ones, with some missing. The table records 550,000 to 850,000 clones, 72% of them present only once. The sample comprised memory CD4+ T cells sorted from blood. Subset specified: CD45RA-negative fraction. The receptors were gathered from a woman in her 30s in good health.

This chain connects TRBV27 to TRBJ2-2; 9 nucleotides align to TRBD2. The germline V gene encodes CDR1 MNHEY and CDR2 SMNVEV (reference sequence). This CDR3 is 18 amino acids long. Trimming at V came to 8 bases and at J to 0 bases, leaving 13 bases not matched to a gene. The CDR3 loop reads CASSRRGTSTTNTGELFF. The CDR3 bases are TGTGCCAGCTCACGCCGGGGGACTAGCACTACGAACACCGGGGAGCTGTTTTTT.

V usage is TRBV5-1 and J usage is TRBJ2-1; 7 bases fit TRBD2. Germline values: CDR1 SGHRS, CDR2 YFSETQ. J was trimmed by 8 bases and V by 0 bases; bases with no gene match: 8. This CDR3 contains 15 residues. The CDR3 DNA follows: TGCGCCAGCAGCTTGGACGCGACTAGCAGATATGAGCAGTTCTTC. It specifies CASSLDATSRYEQFF.

The J gene is TRBJ2-3, the V gene TRBV9; 7 positions agree with TRBD1. The germline V gene encodes CDR1 SGDLS and CDR2 YYNGEE. The CDR3 runs 17 residues. V dropped 0 bases and J dropped 2; count of bases not matched to a gene: 9. The CDR3 bases are TGTGCCAGCAGCGTAGCTTTCGACAGGGCCCCCACAGATACGCAGTATTTT. Translating it yields CASSVAFDRAPTDTQYF.

The rearrangement links TRBV5-6 to TRBJ2-7; D is perhaps TRBD2 (5 bases). Germline loops: CDR1 SGHDT, CDR2 YYEEEE. V lost 0 bases and J lost 4, with 8 bases in between. This CDR3 region has 13 residues. CDR3 bases: TGTGCCAGCAGCTTGGCTAGCAGGTACGAGCAGTACTTC. This encodes CASSLASRYEQYF.

Remarks on this clone: Other DNA sequences in this specimen translate into the identical CDR3. This rearrangement joins TRBV27 to TRBJ1-5; tentatively, D is TRBD1 (5 bases). Germline-derived CDR1 and CDR2 are MNHEY and SMNVEV (reference sequence). The CDR3 loop spans 15 amino acids. Trimming cost V 1 base and J 1 base, with 8 bases left between them. CDR3 sequence reads: CASSLFRGSNQPQHF. The CDR3 DNA follows: TGTGCCAGCAGTTTATTCCGGGGGAGCAATCAGCCCCAGCATTTT.

The chain recombines TRBV11-2 with TRBJ1-1; D is possibly TRBD1 (5 bases). The ends were cut back, 3 bases at V and 4 bases at J, with 21 bases in the middle. Germline-derived CDR1 and CDR2 are SGHAT and FQNNGV. This CDR3 is built from 17 residues. The CDR3 DNA reads as TGTGCCAGCAGCTTTAATGACCTCGGGGTTGGGGGCACTGAAGCTTTCTTT. Its translation is CASSFNDLGVGGTEAFF.

Remarks on this clone: This probably arose from a read error, given a far larger clone one base away. This sample also contains other DNA sequences that code for the same CDR3. This sequence joins TRBV6-6 and TRBJ1-5, with TRBD1 matching 7 bases. Germline V gene sequence: CDR1 MNHNY, CDR2 SVGAGI (reference sequence). This CDR3 spans 16 amino acids. The CDR3: CASSQTGDSSNQPQHF. The DNA of the CDR3 is TGTGCCAGCAGCCAAACTGGGGACAGCAGCAACCAGCCCCAGCATTTT.

This clone occurred many times. The chain employs TRBV10-1 and TRBJ2-1; D is ambiguous. The CDR3 extends over 13 amino acids. CDR1 is WNHNN and CDR2 is SYGVQD in the germline V gene (reference sequence). V gave up 2 bases and J gave up 7 bases, with 9 bases separating them. In nucleotides, the CDR3 is TGCGCCAGCAGTGAGAACTACCAGAATGAGCAGTTCTTC. It translates to CASSENYQNEQFF.

This clone turned up a few times. This chain joins TRBV5-5 and TRBJ2-3; 8 bases are shared with TRBD2. CDR3 length: 14 residues. Germline loops: CDR1 SGHKS, CDR2 YYEKEE (reference sequence). V dropped 4 bases and J dropped 6; count of bases not matched to a gene: 7. CDR3 in DNA: TGTGCCAGCAGCCCACTAGCGGTCATGGATACGCAGTATTTT. This sequence encodes CASSPLAVMDTQYF. The entire variable domain, with the rest obtained from reference TRBV5-5 and TRBJ2-3, is as follows: DAGVTQSPTHLIKTRGQQVTLRCSPISGHKSVSWYQQVLGQGPQFIFQYYEKEERGRGNFPDRFSARQFPNYSSELNVNALLLGDSALYLCASSPLAVMDTQYFGPGTRLTVL.

V and J are TRBV7-9 and TRBJ2-2; D possibly corresponds to TRBD2 (5 bases). The CDR3 has 15 residues. From germline, CDR1 is SEHNR and CDR2 FQNEAQ (reference sequence). V lost 1 base to trimming and J lost 5 bases, with 11 bases between them. The CDR3 nucleotides read TGTGCCAGCAGCTTAGTCCGGGGTCGGACCGGGGAGCTGTTTTTT. Residues: CASSLVRGRTGELFF.

V and J are TRBV15 and TRBJ2-5, with TRBD2 identical over 7 bases. The CDR3 extends over 15 amino acids. Germline CDR1 LNHNV, CDR2 YYDKDF (reference sequence). V lost 0 bases and J lost 5; bases outside the gene matches: 6. Written as DNA, the CDR3 is TGTGCCACCAGCAGAGACCTAGCGGAACGGGAGACCCAGTACTTC. Its protein is CATSRDLAERETQYF.

V usage is TRBV7-9 and J usage is TRBJ1-2, with TRBD1 matching over 12 bases. From germline, CDR1 is SEHNR and CDR2 FQNEAQ (reference sequence). Losses at the gene ends were 5 bases for V and 6 bases for J; bases not matched to a gene: 7. The CDR3 is 15 residues long. CDR3 DNA sequence: TGTGCCAGCAGCACCGGGACAGGGGGCGTCCATGGCTACACCTTC. It translates to CASSTGTGGVHGYTF.

This chain connects TRBV28 to TRBJ2-7; weak D call: TRBD2 (5 bases). Trimming removed 3 bases at V and 3 bases at J, with 12 bases between. Per germline, CDR1 MDHEN and CDR2 SYDVKM. CDR3 length: 14 residues. As DNA, the CDR3 is TGTGCCAGCAGTTTTTTCAGCGGCTACTACGAGCAGTACTTC. It translates to CASSFFSGYYEQYF.

The CDR3 here is CASSQGGTGEEDTQYF. The CDR3 DNA is TGTGCCAGCAGCCAAGGGGGTACGGGGGAGGAAGATACGCAGTATTTT. The chain is built from TRBV4-2 and TRBJ2-3; D may be TRBD2 (6 bases). With 1 base removed from V and 5 bases from J, the gap between germline ends came to 16 bases. From germline, CDR1 is LGHNA and CDR2 YNFKEQ. The length of the CDR3 is 16 residues.

The V call is TRBV29-1, the J call TRBJ1-3; D is unclear. The ends were cut back, 3 bases at V and 4 bases at J, with 19 bases in the middle. Germline V gene data show CDR1 as SQVTM and CDR2 as ANQGSEA. This CDR3 is 16 amino acids long. The CDR3 region is CSVEVGGFNRGNTIYF. The CDR3 nucleotides are TGCAGCGTTGAGGTTGGAGGATTTAATAGGGGAAACACCATATATTTT.

J is TRBJ2-2 and V is TRBV19; 7 bases are a match to TRBD1. This CDR3 has 16 amino acids. Germline CDR1 reads LNHDA; CDR2 reads SQIVND (reference sequence). Trimming took 9 bases from V and 2 from J; bases not matched to a gene: 12. CDR3 nucleotides: TGTGCCAGGGGGATGACAGGGAATCAAAACACCGGGGAGCTGTTTTTT. Its translation: CARGMTGNQNTGELFF.

This clone came up a few times. The chain employs TRBV30 and TRBJ2-3; TRBD1 agrees at 7 bases. The CDR3 spans 16 residues. The germline V gene has CDR1 GTSNPN and CDR2 SVGIG (reference sequence). The V segment lost 0 bases and the J segment 3 bases; nucleotides outside the gene matches: 9. The CDR3 nucleotides read TGTGCCTGGAGTGTTGGCGACAGGGTTGGGACAGATACGCAGTATTTT. It translates to CAWSVGDRVGTDTQYF.

Notes on this clone: This sample includes further DNA sequences coding for the same CDR3. This rearrangement joins TRBV2 to TRBJ2-2, with D unclear. Per germline, CDR1 SNHLY and CDR2 FYNNEI. V was trimmed by 4 bases and J by 1 base, leaving 4 bases between them. The CDR3 sequence is 13 residues long. The CDR3 DNA is TGTGCCAGCAGTGTGGGGAACACCGGGGAGCTGTTTTTT. It codes for CASSVGNTGELFF.

The chain uses TRBV6-5 and TRBJ2-3; the match to TRBD2 covers 8 bases. This CDR3 spans 15 amino acids. Germline lookup yields CDR1 MNHEY and CDR2 SVGAGI. J was trimmed by 0 bases and V by 6 bases; bases with no gene match: 5. CDR3 region: CASRYGGRSTDTQYF. The CDR3 bases are TGTGCCAGCAGGTACGGCGGGAGGAGCACAGATACGCAGTATTTT.

The rearrangement joins TRBV6-5 to TRBJ1-2; D is possibly TRBD1 (5 bases). CDR3 size: 15 residues. Between the trimmed V and J ends, which lost 5 bases and 1 base, there was a span of 14 bases. Germline values: CDR1 MNHEY, CDR2 SVGAGI. Here the CDR3 reads CASSTPGTINYGYTF. The CDR3 DNA reads as TGTGCCAGCAGTACTCCGGGGACGATTAACTATGGCTACACCTTC.